This TCR beta chain stems from a study of cytomegalovirus exposure and HLA in healthy donors. Primers for the PCR totalled 60 Vbeta and 13 Jbeta. Assay used: immunoSEQ multiplex PCR; TCRdb lists only in-frame clones, some missing. The table includes under 50,000 clones, roughly 76% detected once. This clone turned up a few times. The V gene's germline CDR1 is SGHVS and CDR2 FQNEAQ. V lost 4 bases and J lost 6, with 13 bases in between. The CDR3 runs to 13 residues. The sample consisted of PBMCs. The chain couples TRBV7-8 to TRBJ2-7; possible D gene TRBD2, 5 bases. This sequence originates from a man aged 30-40 years in good health and CMV-seronegative. The CDR3 region is CASSSPRVLEQYF. In nucleotides, the CDR3 is TGTGCCAGCAGCTCCCCGAGGGTACTCGAGCAGTACTTC.